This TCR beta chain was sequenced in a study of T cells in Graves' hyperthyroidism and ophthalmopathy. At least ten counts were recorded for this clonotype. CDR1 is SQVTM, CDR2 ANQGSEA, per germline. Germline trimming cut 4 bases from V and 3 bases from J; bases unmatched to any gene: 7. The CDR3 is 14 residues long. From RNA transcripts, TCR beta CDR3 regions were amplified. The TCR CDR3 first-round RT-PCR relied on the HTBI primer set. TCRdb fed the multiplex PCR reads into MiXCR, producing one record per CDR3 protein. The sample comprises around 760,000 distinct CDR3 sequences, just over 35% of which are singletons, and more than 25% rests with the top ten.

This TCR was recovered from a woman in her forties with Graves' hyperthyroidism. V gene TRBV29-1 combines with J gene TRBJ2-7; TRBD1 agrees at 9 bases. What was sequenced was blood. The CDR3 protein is CSVGRTGVLYEQYF. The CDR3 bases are TGCAGCGTTGGAAGGACAGGGGTCCTCTACGAGCAGTACTTC.